This TCR beta chain was sequenced in a study of T cell repertoires in cytomegalovirus infection. Study results and limitations: In two of eight donors, the top clonotype was HLA-C-restricted CMV-specific.

MiXCR, run by TCRdb on the reads, gives a single entry per CDR3 protein. The sample contains more than 150,000 distinct CDR3 sequences, around 22% of which appear only once. CDR3 length: 16 residues. V lost 2 bases and J lost 4; bases outside the gene matches: 7. From germline, CDR1 is SGHRS and CDR2 YFSETQ. Points on this clonotype: No antigen is known for it.

The sequenced material came from PBMCs. This receptor was identified in a human donor in good health (CMV status not recorded). Some clones in this sample may be carry-over from other donors' samples. The chain employs TRBV5-1 and TRBJ2-2; 8 positions agree with TRBD1. The CDR3 DNA follows: TGCGCCAGCAGCTTCCAAACCGGGACAGGCACCGGGGAGCTGTTTTTT. Translation: CASSFQTGTGTGELFF.